The T cell receptor beta chain described here comes from a study of CXCR3-negative and CXCR3-positive naive CD8 T cells. Across the whole study: Sequencing gave about 135 million TRB reads overall, about 1.5 +/- 0.3 million per library.

Regarding the study as a whole: Naive cells with CXCR3 showed TRB CDR3s that were more hydrophobic than those in CXCR3-negative naive cells. Comparison of naive CXCR3-negative and CXCR3-positive cells revealed similar TRBV-TRBJ usage, while memory cells differed. Naive subsets were similarly diverse, while memory CD8+ repertoires were much less diverse. Most assays used freshly isolated PBMCs, as cryopreservation partially reduced CXCR3.

UMI-labeled 5' RACE yielded the TRB cDNA libraries. Reanalyzing the 5' RACE reads, TCRdb keeps one entry per CDR3 protein, without DNA. The sample data list about 140,000 distinct CDR3 sequences. Germline assignment: CDR1 SGHAT and CDR2 FQNNGV. The CDR3 contains 14 residues. To note about this clonotype: Its specificity is not known.

J is TRBJ2-7 and V is TRBV11-2. The sequence came from a human donor in good health. Some clones in this sample may be carry-over from other donors' samples. The specimen sequenced was naive CXCR3+ CD8+ T cells from blood. Subset reported: CD45RO-CCR7+CD27+CD95- naive CD8+ T cells expressing CXCR3 (TNR3+). Here the CDR3 reads CASSLGVGYYEQYF.